This T cell receptor beta chain was sequenced during a study of blood T cell repertoires in COVID-19. V lost 0 bases and J lost 9, with 28 bases in between. The CDR3 covers 19 residues. CDR1 and CDR2 (germline): SGDLS, YYNGEE. Assay used: immunoSEQ multiplex PCR; TCRdb lists only in-frame clones, some missing. The table shows 200,000 to 250,000 clones, with 84% occurring only once. The source material was peripheral blood. The receptor was derived from an elderly woman with active or convalescent COVID-19. V gene TRBV9 combines with J gene TRBJ2-1; D may be TRBD2 (6 bases). The CDR3 spells CASSVGGPHRQGLSTEQFF. CDR3 nucleotide sequence: TGTGCCAGCAGCGTAGGGGGCCCCCACCGGCAGGGACTTTCTACTGAGCAGTTCTTC.